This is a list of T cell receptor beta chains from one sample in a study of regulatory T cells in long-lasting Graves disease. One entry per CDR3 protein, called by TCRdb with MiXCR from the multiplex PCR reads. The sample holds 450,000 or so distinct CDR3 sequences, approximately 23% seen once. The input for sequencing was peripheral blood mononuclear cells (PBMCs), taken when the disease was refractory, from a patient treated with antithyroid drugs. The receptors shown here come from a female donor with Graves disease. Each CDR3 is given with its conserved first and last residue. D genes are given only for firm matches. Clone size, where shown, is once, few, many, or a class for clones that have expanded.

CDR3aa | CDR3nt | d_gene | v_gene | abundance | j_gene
CATSDLGGTEAFF | TGTGCCACCAGTGATTTGGGAGGCACTGAAGCTTTCTTT | - | TRBV24-1 | few | TRBJ1-1
CASGPTGGYTEAFF | TGTGCCAGCGGACCGACAGGGGGATACACTGAAGCTTTCTTT | TRBD1 | TRBV6-2/TRBV6-3 | many | TRBJ1-1
CASSQEGARNIQYF | TGTGCCAGCAGCCAAGAGGGGGCGCGTAACATTCAGTACTTC | - | TRBV3-1 | few | TRBJ2-4
CASPPAGGTGADTEAFF | TGTGCCAGTCCCCCCGCCGGAGGGACAGGGGCGGACACTGAAGCTTTCTTT | TRBD1 | TRBV19 | - | TRBJ1-1
CATSPADSAYEQYF | TGTGCCACCAGCCCAGCGGACAGCGCCTACGAGCAGTACTTC | - | TRBV24-1 | few | TRBJ2-7
CAWSGNRGELFF | TGTGCCTGGAGTGGAAACAGGGGGGAGCTGTTTTTT | - | TRBV30 | few | TRBJ2-2
CASSWAGTQETQYF | TGTGCCAGCTCCTGGGCAGGGACCCAAGAGACCCAGTACTTC | - | TRBV27 | many | TRBJ2-5
CASSYRQGFYEQYF | TGTGCCAGCAGCTACCGACAGGGTTTTTACGAGCAGTACTTC | TRBD1 | TRBV7-2 | few | TRBJ2-7
CASSGALKNIQYF | TGTGCCAGCAGCGGGGCGCTCAAAAACATTCAGTACTTC | - | TRBV12-3/TRBV12-4 | many | TRBJ2-4
CASSPFSPGAGNTIYF | TGTGCCAGCAGTCCATTCAGCCCGGGGGCTGGAAACACCATATATTTT | - | TRBV12-3/TRBV12-4 | many | TRBJ1-3
CASSLSGGGGNEQFF | TGTGCCAGCAGTTTGAGTGGCGGGGGGGGCAATGAGCAGTTCTTC | TRBD2 | TRBV28 | few | TRBJ2-1
CASSAGAGPDTQYF | TGTGCCAGCAGCGCCGGGGCGGGACCAGATACGCAGTATTTT | - | TRBV11-3 | - | TRBJ2-3
CASSGGVSRSTDTQYF | TGTGCCAGTAGTGGGGGGGTATCCCGAAGCACAGATACGCAGTATTTT | TRBD2 | TRBV19 | - | TRBJ2-3
CASSFGVSTDTQYF | TGTGCCAGCAGCTTTGGGGTTAGCACAGATACGCAGTATTTT | - | TRBV13 | - | TRBJ2-3
CAWSQSMNTEAFF | TGTGCCTGGAGTCAATCTATGAACACTGAAGCTTTCTTT | - | TRBV30 | few | TRBJ1-1
CASSLRGISGNTIYF | TGTGCCAGCAGTTTAAGGGGCATCTCTGGAAACACCATATATTTT | - | TRBV12-3/TRBV12-4 | many | TRBJ1-3
CASSLGSGRSYNEQFF | TGTGCCAGCAGCTTAGGTAGCGGGAGGTCCTACAATGAGCAGTTCTTC | TRBD2 | TRBV7-2 | - | TRBJ2-1
CASTNIRGSGANVLTF | TGTGCCAGCACCAATATCCGGGGCTCTGGGGCCAACGTCCTGACTTTC | - | TRBV28 | few | TRBJ2-6
CASSGRGRDYEQYF | TGTGCCAGCAGTGGCCGGGGCAGGGACTACGAGCAGTACTTC | - | TRBV6-1 | many | TRBJ2-7
CASLGTTIFNEQFF | TGTGCCAGTCTCGGGACTACGATCTTCAATGAGCAGTTCTTC | TRBD2 | TRBV2 | few | TRBJ2-1
CAWSVGGIGQPQHF | TGTGCCTGGAGTGTAGGGGGAATCGGTCAGCCCCAGCATTTT | - | TRBV30 | few | TRBJ1-5
CASSQNRSPGYGYTF | TGCGCCAGCAGCCAAAATAGGTCCCCAGGCTATGGCTACACCTTC | - | TRBV4-3 | few | TRBJ1-2
CASSPGVLWDEKLFF | TGTGCCAGCAGCCCGGGGGTGCTTTGGGATGAAAAACTGTTTTTT | - | TRBV3-1 | many | TRBJ1-4
CACLNTEAFF | TGTGCCTGCCTGAACACTGAAGCTTTCTTT | - | TRBV30 | - | TRBJ1-1
CASSWGGTSGRPGRDEQFF | TGTGCCAGCAGCTGGGGGGGGACTAGCGGGAGACCCGGACGGGATGAGCAGTTCTTC | TRBD2 | TRBV7-9 | - | TRBJ2-1
CAWSPGGSNQPQHF | TGTGCCTGGAGCCCAGGGGGTAGCAATCAGCCCCAGCATTTT | TRBD1 | TRBV30 | - | TRBJ1-5
CASRQLGTTGDRYGYTF | TGTGCCAGCAGACAACTCGGAACGACAGGGGATCGTTATGGCTACACCTTC | TRBD1 | TRBV2 | many | TRBJ1-2
CSSYGQGAREQYF | TGCTCCTCATACGGGCAGGGGGCGCGTGAGCAGTACTTC | TRBD1 | TRBV6-2/TRBV6-3 | - | TRBJ2-7
CACRTGSAQPQHF | TGTGCCTGTAGGACAGGGTCCGCTCAGCCCCAGCATTTT | TRBD1 | TRBV30 | few | TRBJ1-5
CASSPAESNQPQHF | TGTGCCAGCAGTCCGGCAGAGAGCAATCAGCCCCAGCATTTT | - | TRBV27 | many | TRBJ1-5
CASSPSGLAGASDTQYF | TGTGCCAGCAGCCCTTCCGGACTAGCGGGGGCTTCTGATACGCAGTATTTT | TRBD2 | TRBV28 | - | TRBJ2-3
CASSDFESPLHF | TGTGCCAGCAGTGACTTCGAGTCACCCCTCCACTTT | - | TRBV2 | many | TRBJ1-6
CASIFGSEQYF | TGTGCCAGCATTTTTGGCAGCGAGCAGTACTTC | - | TRBV6-2/TRBV6-3 | - | TRBJ2-7
CASREGQAHYEQYF | TGTGCCAGCAGAGAAGGGCAGGCCCACTACGAGCAGTACTTC | - | TRBV7-2 | many | TRBJ2-7
CATKGGVGTGELFF | TGTGCCACCAAGGGGGGAGTTGGGACCGGGGAGCTGTTTTTT | - | TRBV19 | - | TRBJ2-2